This TCR beta chain was sequenced in a study of blood T cell repertoires in COVID-19. Background on the study: Samples taken during acute and convalescent COVID-19 were collected in the United States, Italy and Spain. From T cells, B-cell-depleted T cells, or PBMCs came the material, which was cDNA or gDNA.

Per the authors' pipeline: Amplification of reference gene primers provided the estimated nucleated cell counts. Clones were sequenced by immunoSEQ multiplex PCR, and TCRdb holds only the in-frame ones, with some missing. For V, J and clone size, that table is used; D and trimming come from the DNA. The sample holds about 130,000 clones; almost 70% are singletons and the top ten take 1.5% to 2%. From germline, CDR1 is LGHNA and CDR2 YSLEER. CDR3 size: 14 residues. V trimming: 3 bases; J trimming: 7 bases; junction bases outside the gene matches: 5. The V and J genes are TRBV4-3 and TRBJ2-1; TRBD1 matches 8 bases. Sequencing was done on a sample of peripheral blood. The source of this sequence is a woman aged 65 to 85 with acute or convalescent COVID-19. CDR3 nucleotides: TGCGCCAGCAGCCAGGAGGACAGGGATAATGAGCAGTTCTTC. The encoded protein is CASSQEDRDNEQFF.